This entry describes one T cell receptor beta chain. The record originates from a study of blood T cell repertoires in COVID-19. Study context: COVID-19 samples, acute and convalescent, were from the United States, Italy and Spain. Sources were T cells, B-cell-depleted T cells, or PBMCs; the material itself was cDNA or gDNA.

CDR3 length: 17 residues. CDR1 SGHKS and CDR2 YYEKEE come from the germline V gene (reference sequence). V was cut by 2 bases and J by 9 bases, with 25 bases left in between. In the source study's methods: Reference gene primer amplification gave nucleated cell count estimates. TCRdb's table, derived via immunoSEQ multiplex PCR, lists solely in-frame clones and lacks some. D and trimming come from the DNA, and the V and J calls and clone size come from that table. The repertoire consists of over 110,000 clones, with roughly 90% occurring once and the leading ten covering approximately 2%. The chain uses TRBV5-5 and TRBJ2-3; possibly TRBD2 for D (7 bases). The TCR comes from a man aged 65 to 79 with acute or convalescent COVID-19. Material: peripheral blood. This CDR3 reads CASSLPAGAGAPRTQYF. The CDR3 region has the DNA TGTGCCAGCAGCTTACCTGCAGGGGCGGGGGCCCCGCGAACGCAGTATTTT. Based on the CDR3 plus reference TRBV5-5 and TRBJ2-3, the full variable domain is DAGVTQSPTHLIKTRGQQVTLRCSPISGHKSVSWYQQVLGQGPQFIFQYYEKEERGRGNFPDRFSARQFPNYSSELNVNALLLGDSALYLCASSLPAGAGAPRTQYFGPGTRLTVL.